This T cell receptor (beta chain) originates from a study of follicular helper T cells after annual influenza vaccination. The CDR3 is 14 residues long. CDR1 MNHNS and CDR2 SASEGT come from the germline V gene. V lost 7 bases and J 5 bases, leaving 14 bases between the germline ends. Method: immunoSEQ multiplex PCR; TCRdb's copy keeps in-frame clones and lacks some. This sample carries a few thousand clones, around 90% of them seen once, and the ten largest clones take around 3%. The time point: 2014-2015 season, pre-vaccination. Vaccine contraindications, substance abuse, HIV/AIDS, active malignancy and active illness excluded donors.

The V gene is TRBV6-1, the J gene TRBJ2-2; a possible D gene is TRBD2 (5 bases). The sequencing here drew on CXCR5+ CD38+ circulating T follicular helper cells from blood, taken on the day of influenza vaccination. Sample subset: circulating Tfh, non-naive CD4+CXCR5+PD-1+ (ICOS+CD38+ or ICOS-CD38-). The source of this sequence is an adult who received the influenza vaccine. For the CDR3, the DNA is TGTGCCAGCAAAAGTCTCTCGGGGACCGGGGAGCTGTTTTTT. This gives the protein CASKSLSGTGELFF.